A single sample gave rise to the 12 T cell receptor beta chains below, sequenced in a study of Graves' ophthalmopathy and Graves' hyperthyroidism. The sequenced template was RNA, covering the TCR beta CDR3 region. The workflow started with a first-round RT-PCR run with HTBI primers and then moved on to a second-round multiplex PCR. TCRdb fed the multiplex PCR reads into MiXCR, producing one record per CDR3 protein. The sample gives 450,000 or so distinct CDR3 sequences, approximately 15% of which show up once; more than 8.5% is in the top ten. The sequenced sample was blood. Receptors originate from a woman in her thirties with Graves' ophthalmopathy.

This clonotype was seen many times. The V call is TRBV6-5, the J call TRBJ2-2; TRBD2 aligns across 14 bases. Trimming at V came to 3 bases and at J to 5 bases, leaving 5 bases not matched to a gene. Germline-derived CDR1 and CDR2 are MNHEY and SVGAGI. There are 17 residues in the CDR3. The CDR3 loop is CASSYGTSGSGTGELFF. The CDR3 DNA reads TGTGCCAGCAGTTATGGGACTAGCGGGAGTGGGACCGGGGAGCTGTTTTTT.

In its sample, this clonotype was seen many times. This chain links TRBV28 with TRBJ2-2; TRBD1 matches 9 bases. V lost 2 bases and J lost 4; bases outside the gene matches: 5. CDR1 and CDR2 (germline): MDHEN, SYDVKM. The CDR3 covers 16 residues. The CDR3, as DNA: TGTGCCAGCAGTTTAGGACAGGGGTGGGGCACCGGGGAGCTGTTTTTT. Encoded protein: CASSLGQGWGTGELFF.

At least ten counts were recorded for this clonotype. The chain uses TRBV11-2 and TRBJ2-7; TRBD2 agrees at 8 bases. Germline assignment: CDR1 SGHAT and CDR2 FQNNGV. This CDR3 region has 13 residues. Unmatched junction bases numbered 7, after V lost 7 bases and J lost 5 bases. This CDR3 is CASNSREGHEQYF. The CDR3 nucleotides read TGTGCCAGCAACTCCCGGGAGGGCCACGAGCAGTACTTC.

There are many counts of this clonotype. The CDR3 DNA reads TGTGCCAGCAGCCGTCCTAGCGAGGGGCAGTACTTC. Protein: CASSRPSEGQYF. The rearrangement joins TRBV7-2 to TRBJ2-7; D possibly corresponds to TRBD2 (6 bases). Trimming took 5 bases from V and 9 from J, leaving 14 bases between them. CDR1 and CDR2 from the germline V gene are SGHTA and FQGNSA. There are 12 residues in the CDR3.

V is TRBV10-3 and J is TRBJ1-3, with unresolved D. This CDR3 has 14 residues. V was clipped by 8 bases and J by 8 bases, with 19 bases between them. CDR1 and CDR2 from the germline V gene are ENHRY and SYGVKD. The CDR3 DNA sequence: TGTGCCATCGGTCCCAGCAAGGAGGGAGACACCATATATTTT. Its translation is CAIGPSKEGDTIYF.

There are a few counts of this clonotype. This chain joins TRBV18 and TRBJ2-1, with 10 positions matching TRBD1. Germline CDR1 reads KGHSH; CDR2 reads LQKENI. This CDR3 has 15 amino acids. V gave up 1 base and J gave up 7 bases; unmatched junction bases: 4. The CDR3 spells CASSPLGQGVNEQFF. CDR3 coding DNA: TGTGCCAGCTCACCACTCGGACAGGGGGTTAATGAGCAGTTCTTC.

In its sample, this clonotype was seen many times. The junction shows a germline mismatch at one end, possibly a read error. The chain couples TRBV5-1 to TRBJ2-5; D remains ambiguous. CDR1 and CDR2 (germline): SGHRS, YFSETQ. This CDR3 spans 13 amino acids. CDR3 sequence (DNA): TGTGCCAGCAGTTTGGAAGGCCAAGAGACCCAGTACTTC. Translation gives CASSLEGQETQYF.

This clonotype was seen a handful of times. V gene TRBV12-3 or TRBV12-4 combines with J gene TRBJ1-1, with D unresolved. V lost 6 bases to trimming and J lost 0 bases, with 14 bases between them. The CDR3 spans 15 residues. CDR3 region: CASSYGRTLNTEAFF. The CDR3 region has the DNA TGTGCCAGCAGCTATGGACGGACCCTGAACACTGAAGCTTTCTTT.

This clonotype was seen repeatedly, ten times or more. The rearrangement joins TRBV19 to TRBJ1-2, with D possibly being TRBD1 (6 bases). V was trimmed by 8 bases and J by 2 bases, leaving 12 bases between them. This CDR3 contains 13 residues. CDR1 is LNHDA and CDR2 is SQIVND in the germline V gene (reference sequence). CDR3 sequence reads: CASGTTGNYGYTF. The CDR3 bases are TGTGCCAGTGGCACGACAGGAAACTATGGCTACACCTTC.

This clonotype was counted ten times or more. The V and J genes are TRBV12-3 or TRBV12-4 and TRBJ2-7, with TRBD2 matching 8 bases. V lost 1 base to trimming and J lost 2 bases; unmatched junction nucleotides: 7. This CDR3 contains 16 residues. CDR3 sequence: CASSLGGLDGTYEQYF. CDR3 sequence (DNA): TGTGCCAGCAGTTTAGGGGGACTAGACGGCACCTACGAGCAGTACTTC.

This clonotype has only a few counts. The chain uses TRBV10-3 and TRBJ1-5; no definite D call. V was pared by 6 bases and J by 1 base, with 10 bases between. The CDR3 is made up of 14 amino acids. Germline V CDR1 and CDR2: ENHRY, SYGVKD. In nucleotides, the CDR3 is TGTGCCATCAGGGAGGGTCTCAGCAATCAGCCCCAGCATTTT. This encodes CAIREGLSNQPQHF.

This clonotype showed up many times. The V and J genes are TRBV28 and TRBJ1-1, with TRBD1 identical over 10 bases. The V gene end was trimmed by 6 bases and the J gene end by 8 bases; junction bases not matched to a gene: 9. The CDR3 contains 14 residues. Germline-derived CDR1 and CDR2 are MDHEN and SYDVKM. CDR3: CASSAPGQGSEAFF. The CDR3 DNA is TGTGCCAGCAGCGCTCCGGGACAGGGGTCCGAAGCTTTCTTT. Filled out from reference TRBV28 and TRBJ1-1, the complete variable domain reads DVKVTQSSRYLVKRTGEKVFLECVQDMDHENMFWYRQDPGLGLRLIYFSYDVKMKEKGDIPEGYSVSREKKERFSLILESASTNQTSMYLCASSAPGQGSEAFFGQGTRLTVV.